Presented here are 17 T cell receptor beta chains from one specimen sequenced in a study of technical replicates of blood from a handful of donors. Some clones are missing from TCRdb's copy, which holds only in-frame ones; the method was immunoSEQ multiplex PCR. The sample carries over 60,000 clones, just over 90% recorded once. The sequenced sample consisted of T cells isolated from PBMCs. These receptors all stem from a human donor in good health.

V and J are TRBV7-6 and TRBJ2-5, with a weak D call TRBD2 (6 bases). Trimming took off 1 base at V and 1 base at J, with 13 bases between the two ends. The germline gives CDR1 SGHVS, CDR2 FNYEAQ. The CDR3 totals 16 residues. In DNA, the CDR3 is TGTGCCAGCAGCTTAGTCTTAGCGGTAGTCCAAGAGACCCAGTACTTC. Its translation: CASSLVLAVVQETQYF.

This rearrangement joins TRBV2 to TRBJ2-1, with 11 bases that match TRBD1. CDR1 and CDR2 (germline): SNHLY, FYNNEI. The trim removed 6 bases at V and 3 bases at J, leaving 10 bases unmatched. The CDR3 has 17 residues. For the CDR3, the DNA is TGTGCCAGCAGCGACCCCTCGGGGACAGGGGGCTACAATGAGCAGTTCTTC. Encoded protein: CASSDPSGTGGYNEQFF.

The chain recombines TRBV9 with TRBJ2-2; 8 nucleotides match TRBD2. V was clipped by 2 bases and J by 1 base; unmatched bases: 7. In germline, CDR1 is SGDLS, CDR2 YYNGEE. The length of the CDR3 is 17 residues. DNA of the CDR3: TGTGCCAGCAGCGTGGGGGGTAGCGGGGTGAACACCGGGGAGCTGTTTTTT. Translated, it gives CASSVGGSGVNTGELFF.

The chain employs TRBV29-1 and TRBJ1-2, with TRBD1 as a possible D gene (6 bases). With 7 bases removed from V and 2 bases from J, the gap between germline ends came to 17 bases. Germline CDR1 SQVTM, CDR2 ANQGSEA. The CDR3 consists of 14 residues. The CDR3 is CSAFSPGTNYGYTF. The CDR3 coding sequence is TGCAGCGCATTTTCACCCGGGACAAACTATGGCTACACCTTC.

The chain employs TRBV10-3 and TRBJ2-1, with 11 bases fitting TRBD2. With 7 bases clipped from V and 5 bases from J, the junction kept 7 bases outside the gene matches. Germline V gene sequence: CDR1 ENHRY, CDR2 SYGVKD. This CDR3 region has 15 residues. The CDR3 coding sequence is TGTGCCATCACGGCTAGCGGGAGGCTCAACAATGAGCAGTTCTTC. Residues: CAITASGRLNNEQFF.

The rearrangement joins TRBV4-1 to TRBJ2-2, with a possible D match to TRBD1 (6 bases). This CDR3 contains 17 residues. Germline V gives CDR1 MGHRA, CDR2 YSYEKL. Trimming pared 2 bases from V and 4 bases from J, leaving 17 bases between. CDR3 region: CASSQSPAGAGTGELFF. The CDR3 DNA sequence: TGCGCCAGCAGCCAATCCCCCGCAGGGGCTGGCACCGGGGAGCTGTTTTTT.

The chain uses TRBV2 and TRBJ1-5; the D gene is possibly TRBD1 (5 bases). V was shortened by 8 bases and J by 5 bases, with 16 bases between the two germline ends. CDR1 SNHLY and CDR2 FYNNEI come from the germline V gene. CDR3 length: 14 residues. CDR3 bases: TGTGCCAGCGCCGGGGGGGGAAAACATCAGCCCCAGCATTTT. Translated, it gives CASAGGGKHQPQHF.

The chain carries TRBV2 and TRBJ1-5, with a weak D call TRBD1 (6 bases). The CDR3 sequence is 15 residues long. The germline V and J ends were trimmed by 3 bases and 6 bases, with 15 bases remaining between them. Germline V gene data show CDR1 as SNHLY and CDR2 as FYNNEI. The DNA of the CDR3 is TGTGCCAGCAGTGAGGGCAGGGGCCGGGGTCAGCCCCAGCATTTT. Translated: CASSEGRGRGQPQHF.

This chain uses TRBV10-1 with TRBJ2-7, with 7 bases fitting TRBD1. The CDR3 length is 15 residues. The V gene's germline CDR1 is WNHNN and CDR2 SYGVQD (reference sequence). Trimming cost V 4 bases and J 2 bases; bases outside gene matches: 8. CDR3 sequence (DNA): TGCGCCAGCAGTGTAGGGACAGAACATCCCTACGAGCAGTACTTC. Residues: CASSVGTEHPYEQYF.

V gene TRBV28 combines with J gene TRBJ1-2; TRBD1 matches at 7 bases. The CDR3 has 16 residues. The germline gives CDR1 MDHEN, CDR2 SYDVKM. The ends lost 2 bases at V and 3 bases at J; junction bases unmatched: 9. The CDR3, as DNA: TGTGCCAGCAGTTTAACGCTACAGGGGCTTGACTATGGCTACACCTTC. Translated: CASSLTLQGLDYGYTF.

The rearrangement links TRBV27 to TRBJ2-2; 9 bases are a match to TRBD1. The CDR3 totals 17 residues. Germline assignment: CDR1 MNHEY and CDR2 SMNVEV (reference sequence). V lost 5 bases to trimming and J lost 4 bases; unmatched junction nucleotides: 11. The DNA for the CDR3 is TGTGCCAGCAGTGGGGTGCGGGGACAGGGATCCACCGGGGAGCTGTTTTTT. Translated: CASSGVRGQGSTGELFF.

This chain links TRBV7-9 with TRBJ2-7, with 7 bases aligning to TRBD2. V was clipped by 6 bases and J by 3 bases; unmatched bases: 8. The CDR3 covers 14 residues. Germline V gives CDR1 SEHNR, CDR2 FQNEAQ (reference sequence). The CDR3 bases are TGTGCCAGCAGAAACACCACGGGGGGCTACGAGCAGTACTTC. It is translated as CASRNTTGGYEQYF.

In its sample, this clone was seen once. This rearrangement joins TRBV7-3 to TRBJ2-7, with 7 bases aligning to TRBD2. The CDR3 totals 15 residues. The V gene's germline CDR1 is SGHTA and CDR2 FQGTGA. V shed 2 bases and J 0 bases; nucleotides not matched to a gene: 4. CDR3 region: CASSLSGGFSYEQYF. The CDR3 DNA sequence: TGTGCCAGCAGCTTATCCGGGGGGTTCTCCTACGAGCAGTACTTC.

The chain employs TRBV30 and TRBJ1-6, with unresolved D. Germline loops: CDR1 GTSNPN, CDR2 SVGIG (reference sequence). The CDR3 consists of 12 residues. Trimming shortened V by 3 bases and J by 14 bases, and 14 bases separated the two germline ends. DNA of the CDR3: TGTGCCTGGAGCAATTCGGAGGCCACCCTCCACTTT. It is translated as CAWSNSEATLHF.

The CDR3: CASSLRVVSNQPQHF. Written as DNA, the CDR3 is TGTGCCAGCAGCCTCAGGGTCGTCAGCAATCAGCCCCAGCATTTT. The gene calls are TRBV5-8 and TRBJ1-5; maybe TRBD1 (5 bases). Germline CDR1 is SGHTS and CDR2 is YDEGEE. The CDR3 is made up of 15 amino acids. Trimming removed 4 bases at V and 1 base at J, with 12 bases between.

The chain employs TRBV6-5 and TRBJ2-4; the D is unclear. The CDR3 has 14 amino acids. Trimming cost V 8 bases and J 0 bases, with 11 bases left between them. Germline V gives CDR1 MNHEY, CDR2 SVGAGI. The CDR3 sequence is CASRPGLAKNIQYF. DNA for the CDR3: TGTGCCAGCCGTCCGGGTCTAGCCAAAAACATTCAGTACTTC.

The V and J genes are TRBV5-4 and TRBJ2-5; D might be TRBD1 (6 bases). V dropped 3 bases and J dropped 2 bases, with 14 bases sitting between them. In germline, CDR1 is SGHNT, CDR2 YYREEE (reference sequence). CDR3 length: 15 residues. CDR3 nucleotide sequence: TGTGCCAGCAGCTCCGGACAGAGCAGACAAGAGACCCAGTACTTC. Encoded protein: CASSSGQSRQETQYF.